This TCR beta chain was documented in a study of cytotoxic CD8 clonotypes in ibrutinib-treated CLL. Across the whole study: After median 68 months, about 14 stayed in remission, some twelve progressed; responses roughly 25 partial, 2 complete. Regarding the study as a whole: Clonality rose at ibrutinib response and fell back toward baseline at progression.

The data were produced by immunoSEQ multiplex PCR, yet TCRdb's version contains in-frame clones alone and is incomplete. Of 200,000 to 250,000 clones listed, approximately 70% are singletons. The V end was cut by 5 bases, the J end by 0 bases, with 20 bases between. The germline CDR1 and CDR2 sequences are SGHNT and YENEEA. The CDR3 is made up of 18 amino acids. Details on this clone: Its antigen is undetermined.

This clonotype was sampled from a human donor with chronic lymphocytic leukemia. The V call is TRBV11-3, the J call TRBJ1-3, with D uncertain. The sample was PBMCs, taken after 12 months of ibrutinib treatment. CDR3 nucleotides: TGTGCCAGCAGCCCCCGCGGAAAGGTTATGCGCTCTGGAAACACCATATATTTT. Its protein product is CASSPRGKVMRSGNTIYF.